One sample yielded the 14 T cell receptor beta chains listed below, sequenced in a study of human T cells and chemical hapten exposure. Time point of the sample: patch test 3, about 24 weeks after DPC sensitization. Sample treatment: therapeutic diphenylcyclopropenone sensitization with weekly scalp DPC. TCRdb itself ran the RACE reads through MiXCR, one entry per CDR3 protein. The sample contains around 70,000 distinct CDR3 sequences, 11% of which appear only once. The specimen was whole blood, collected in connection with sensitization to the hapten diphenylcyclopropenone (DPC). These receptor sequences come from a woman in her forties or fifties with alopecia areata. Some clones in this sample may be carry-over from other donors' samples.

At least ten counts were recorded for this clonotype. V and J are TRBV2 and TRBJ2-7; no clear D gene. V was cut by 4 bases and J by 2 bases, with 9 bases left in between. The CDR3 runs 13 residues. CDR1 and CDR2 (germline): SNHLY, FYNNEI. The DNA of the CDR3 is TGTGCCAGCAGTGTTACGGAGACCTACGAGCAGTACTTC. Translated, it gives CASSVTETYEQYF. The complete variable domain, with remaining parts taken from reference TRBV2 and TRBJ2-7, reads EPEVTQTPSHQVTQMGQEVILRCVPISNHLYFYWYRQILGQKVEFLVSFYNNEISEKSEIFDDQFSVERPDGSNFTLKIRSTKLEDSAMYFCASSVTETYEQYFGPGTRLTVT.

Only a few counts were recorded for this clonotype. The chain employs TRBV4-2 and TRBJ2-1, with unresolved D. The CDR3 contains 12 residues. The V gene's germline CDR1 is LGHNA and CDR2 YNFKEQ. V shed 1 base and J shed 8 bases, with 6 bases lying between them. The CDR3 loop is CASSQGTDEQFF. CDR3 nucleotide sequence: TGTGCCAGCAGCCAAGGAACCGATGAGCAGTTCTTC.

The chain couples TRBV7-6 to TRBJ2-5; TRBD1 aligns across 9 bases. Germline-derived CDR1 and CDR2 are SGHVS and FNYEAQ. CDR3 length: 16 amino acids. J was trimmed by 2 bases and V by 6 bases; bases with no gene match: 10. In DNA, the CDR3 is TGTGCCAGCAGATACAGACAGGGGGTTGGTCAAGAGACCCAGTACTTC. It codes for CASRYRQGVGQETQYF.

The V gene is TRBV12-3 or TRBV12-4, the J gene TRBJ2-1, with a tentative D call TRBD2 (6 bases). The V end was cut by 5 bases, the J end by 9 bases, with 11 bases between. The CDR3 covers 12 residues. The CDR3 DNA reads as TGTGCCAGCAGTGAAGGGCGGGGTGAGCAGTTCTTC. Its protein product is CASSEGRGEQFF.

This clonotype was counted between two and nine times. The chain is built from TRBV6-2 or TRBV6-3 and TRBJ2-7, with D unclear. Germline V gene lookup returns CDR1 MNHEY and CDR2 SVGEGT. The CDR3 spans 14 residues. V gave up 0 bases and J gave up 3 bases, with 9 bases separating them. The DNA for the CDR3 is TGTGCCAGCAGTTACTCGTTTGGCAGCTACGAGCAGTACTTC. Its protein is CASSYSFGSYEQYF.

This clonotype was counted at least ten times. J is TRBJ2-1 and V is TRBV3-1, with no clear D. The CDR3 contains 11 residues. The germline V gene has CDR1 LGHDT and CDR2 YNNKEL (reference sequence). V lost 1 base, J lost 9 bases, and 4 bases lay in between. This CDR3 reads CASSQVAEQFF. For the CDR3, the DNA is TGTGCCAGCAGCCAAGTCGCTGAGCAGTTCTTC.

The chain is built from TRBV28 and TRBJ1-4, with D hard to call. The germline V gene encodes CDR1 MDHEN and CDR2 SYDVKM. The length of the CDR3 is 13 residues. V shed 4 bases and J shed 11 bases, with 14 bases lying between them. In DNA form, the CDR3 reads TGTGCCAGCAGTTCCGACTCCGCGGGGAAACTGTTTTTT. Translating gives CASSSDSAGKLFF.

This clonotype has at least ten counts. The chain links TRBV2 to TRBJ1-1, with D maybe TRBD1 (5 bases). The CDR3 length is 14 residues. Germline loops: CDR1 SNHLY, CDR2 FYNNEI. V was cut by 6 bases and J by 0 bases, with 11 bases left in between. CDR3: CASRKEGLNTEAFF. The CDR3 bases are TGTGCCAGCAGAAAGGAGGGACTGAACACTGAAGCTTTCTTT.

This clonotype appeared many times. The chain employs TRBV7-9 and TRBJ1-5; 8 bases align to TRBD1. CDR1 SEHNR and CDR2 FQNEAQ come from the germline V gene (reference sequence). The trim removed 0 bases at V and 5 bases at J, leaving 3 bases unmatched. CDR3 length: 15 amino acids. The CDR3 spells CASSLAAGGYQPQHF. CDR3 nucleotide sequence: TGTGCCAGCAGCTTAGCAGCAGGGGGCTATCAGCCCCAGCATTTT.

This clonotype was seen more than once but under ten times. CDR3 bases: TGTGCCAGCAGCTCCATGGGCAGGGGCTACGAGCAGTACTTC. Amino acids: CASSSMGRGYEQYF. V and J are TRBV7-9 and TRBJ2-7; perhaps TRBD1 as D (6 bases). CDR1 and CDR2 from the germline V gene are SEHNR and FQNEAQ (reference sequence). The V end was cut by 4 bases, the J end by 3 bases, with 13 bases between. The CDR3 totals 14 residues. Filled out from reference TRBV7-9 and TRBJ2-7, the complete variable domain reads DTGVSQNPRHKITKRGQNVTFRCDPISEHNRLYWYRQTLGQGPEFLTYFQNEAQLEKSRLLSDRFSAERPKGSFSTLEIQRTEQGDSAMYLCASSSMGRGYEQYFGPGTRLTVT.

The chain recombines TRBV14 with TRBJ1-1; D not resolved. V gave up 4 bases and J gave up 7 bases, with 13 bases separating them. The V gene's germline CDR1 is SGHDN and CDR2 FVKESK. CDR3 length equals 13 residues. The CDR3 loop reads CASSRARLDEAFF. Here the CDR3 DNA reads TGTGCCAGCAGCCGGGCCAGGTTAGATGAAGCTTTCTTT.

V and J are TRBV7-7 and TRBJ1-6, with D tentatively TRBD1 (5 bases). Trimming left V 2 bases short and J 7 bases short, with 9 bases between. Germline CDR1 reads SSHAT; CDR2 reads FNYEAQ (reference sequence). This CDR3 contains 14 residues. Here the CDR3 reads CASSLSGKNSPLHF. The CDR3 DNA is TGTGCCAGCAGCTTATCAGGGAAGAATTCACCCCTCCACTTT.

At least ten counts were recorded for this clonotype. The CDR3 DNA reads TGCAGTGCCCCTTTTGCGGGGGGCGACCACGAGCAGTACTTC. Amino acid sequence: CSAPFAGGDHEQYF. The chain has TRBV20-1 and TRBJ2-7, with 8 bases aligning to TRBD2. The CDR3 has 14 amino acids. Per the germline V gene, CDR1 is DFQATT and CDR2 is SNEGSKA (reference sequence). V gave up 6 bases and J gave up 5 bases; unmatched junction bases: 12.

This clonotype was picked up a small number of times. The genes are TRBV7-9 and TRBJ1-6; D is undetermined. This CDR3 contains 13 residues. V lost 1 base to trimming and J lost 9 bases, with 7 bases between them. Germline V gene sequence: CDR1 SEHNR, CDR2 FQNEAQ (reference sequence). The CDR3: CASSLDSISPLHF. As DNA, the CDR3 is TGTGCCAGCAGCTTAGACAGCATTTCACCCCTCCACTTT.